Each of the 11 T cell receptor beta chains below was sequenced from the same sample in a study of cytomegalovirus exposure and HLA in healthy donors (dated by TCRdb to the late 2010s). The library was made by the immunoSEQ multiplex PCR assay. In its TCRdb copy, this immuneACCESS table keeps in-frame sequences only and misses some clones. Where compared with another copy, unresolved V genes explain less than half of these, and the others have no known cause. Within this sample are 120,000 or so clones, with 95% to 96% of them counted one time only. Together, the top ten hold 1.5% to 2% of the sample. The sample taken for sequencing was PBMCs. Receptor source: a man between 18 and 35 years old in good health and CMV-seronegative.

The gene calls are TRBV28 and TRBJ1-1; the D gene is possibly TRBD1 (5 bases). CDR3 length equals 14 residues. Trimming shortened V by 2 bases and J by 1 base, and 8 bases separated the two germline ends. CDR1 is MDHEN and CDR2 is SYDVKM in the germline V gene. DNA for the CDR3: TGTGCCAGCAGTTTAGGGGCACAGAACACTGAAGCTTTCTTT. Residues: CASSLGAQNTEAFF.

The genes are TRBV29-1 and TRBJ2-3, with D possibly matching TRBD2 (6 bases). Germline V CDR1 and CDR2: SQVTM, ANQGSEA. The CDR3 sequence is 15 residues long. The V and J ends lost 4 bases and 2 bases respectively, with 16 bases between them. CDR3 nucleotide sequence: TGCAGCGTTGTCGGAGGGTGGTCTAACACAGATACGCAGTATTTT. Amino acids: CSVVGGWSNTDTQYF.

The rearrangement joins TRBV9 to TRBJ1-1, with no clear D. Trimming removed 4 bases from V and 6 bases from J, with 13 bases in between. This CDR3 has 13 residues. Germline CDR1 is SGDLS and CDR2 is YYNGEE. CDR3 residues: CASSFHAQAEAFF. In DNA, the CDR3 is TGTGCCAGCAGCTTCCACGCCCAGGCTGAAGCTTTCTTT.

The chain employs TRBV27 and TRBJ1-1; D possibly corresponds to TRBD1 (5 bases). Trimming left V 4 bases short and J 3 bases short, with 9 bases between. This CDR3 region has 13 residues. Germline assignment: CDR1 MNHEY and CDR2 SMNVEV (reference sequence). CDR3 DNA: TGTGCCAGCAGTTCCAGGGAGGACACTGAAGCTTTCTTT. This encodes CASSSREDTEAFF.

The gene calls are TRBV14 and TRBJ2-7; D might be TRBD1 (5 bases). The CDR3 covers 14 residues. V was trimmed by 2 bases and J by 5 bases, leaving 13 bases between them. Per germline, CDR1 SGHDN and CDR2 FVKESK. As DNA, the CDR3 is TGTGCCAGCAGCCAAATAGTGGCAGGGAACGAGCAGTACTTC. It specifies CASSQIVAGNEQYF.

J is TRBJ2-3 and V is TRBV15, with 10 nucleotides matching TRBD2. Germline loops: CDR1 LNHNV, CDR2 YYDKDF (reference sequence). The CDR3 loop spans 17 amino acids. V was pared by 0 bases and J by 4 bases, with 7 bases of the junction left unmatched. Written as DNA, the CDR3 is TGTGCCACCAGCAGAGATCCCCCTAGCGGGAGTCCAGATACGCAGTATTTT. Translated, it gives CATSRDPPSGSPDTQYF.

The chain combines TRBV19 with TRBJ2-7; D is perhaps TRBD2 (6 bases). This CDR3 spans 15 amino acids. Germline loops: CDR1 LNHDA, CDR2 SQIVND (reference sequence). V lost 1 base to trimming and J lost 4 bases, with 14 bases between them. This CDR3 is CASSIVSGGLYEQYF. The CDR3 coding sequence is TGTGCCAGTAGTATAGTTAGTGGGGGACTGTACGAGCAGTACTTC.

The CDR3 reads CASSLGRSGPTEAFF. Written as DNA, the CDR3 is TGTGCCAGCAGCTTGGGACGAAGCGGTCCCACTGAAGCTTTCTTT. The rearrangement links TRBV5-6 to TRBJ1-1; no reliable D call. The V and J ends lost 0 bases and 4 bases respectively, with 13 bases between them. This CDR3 is 15 amino acids long. Germline CDR1 and CDR2: SGHDT and YYEEEE.

The V call is TRBV4-3, the J call TRBJ2-2; D not resolved. Trimming shortened V by 0 bases and J by 5 bases, and 7 bases separated the two germline ends. This CDR3 comprises 14 residues. CDR1 and CDR2 from the germline V gene are LGHNA and YSLEER. The CDR3 DNA is TGCGCCAGCAGCCAAGACTATATTACCGGGGAGCTGTTTTTT. Translation: CASSQDYITGELFF.

The chain carries TRBV7-3 and TRBJ2-3; 11 positions match TRBD2. CDR1 is SGHTA and CDR2 is FQGTGA in the germline V gene. CDR3 length: 14 residues. V shed 4 bases, J shed 6 bases, and the junction held 3 bases outside the gene matches. This CDR3 reads CASSSLAGADTQYF. The CDR3 DNA follows: TGTGCCAGCAGCTCACTAGCGGGAGCGGATACGCAGTATTTT.

This chain connects TRBV14 to TRBJ1-1; D not certain. Germline values: CDR1 SGHDN, CDR2 FVKESK. V gave up 0 bases and J gave up 0 bases, with 14 bases separating them. The CDR3 spans 17 residues. The CDR3 region is CASSQDAHRRMNTEAFF. The CDR3 bases are TGTGCCAGCAGCCAAGATGCCCACCGCAGGATGAACACTGAAGCTTTCTTT.